These 14 T cell receptor beta chains originate from one sample sequenced in a study of blood T cells in healthy people across ages. PCR was performed a second time for about 7 to 12 cycles using a sample-barcoded 5' primer and a J-beta primer mix. TCRdb re-analysed the 5' RACE reads in MiXCR, keeping a single row per CDR3 protein. This table has 750,000 to 1,000,000 distinct CDR3 sequences, roughly 28% appearing once. The same sample was also used in a study of T cells of mothers and their children.

Source material: blood. The receptors stem from a woman aged 40-49 years in good health.

In its sample, this clonotype was seen many times. The chain links TRBV7-2 to TRBJ2-3, with 11 positions matching TRBD2. The CDR3 consists of 16 residues. Trimming took 3 bases from V and 3 from J; bases not matched to a gene: 5. Germline assignment: CDR1 SGHTA and CDR2 FQGNSA. As DNA, the CDR3 is TGTGCCAGCAGCTTGGCTAGCGGGGGGATAACAGATACGCAGTATTTT. This translates into CASSLASGGITDTQYF.

The rearrangement joins TRBV5-6 to TRBJ1-2; D unclear. The V gene's germline CDR1 is SGHDT and CDR2 YYEEEE. The CDR3 is made up of 15 amino acids. V shed 3 bases and J shed 1 base, with 13 bases lying between them. The CDR3 nucleotides are TGTGCCAGCAGCTCCCCTAAGACGGATAACTATGGCTACACCTTC. Amino acid sequence: CASSSPKTDNYGYTF.

The chain uses TRBV7-9 and TRBJ2-1; possibly TRBD1 for D (5 bases). V was shortened by 3 bases and J by 5 bases, with 23 bases between the two germline ends. Germline V lookup: CDR1 SEHNR, CDR2 FQNEAQ (reference sequence). This CDR3 contains 18 residues. The CDR3 reads CASSLVSLRVRRHNEQFF. DNA for the CDR3: TGTGCCAGCAGCTTGGTTAGTCTCAGGGTCCGGCGGCACAATGAGCAGTTCTTC.

Comment on this clonotype: A much more abundant neighbour one base away suggests this may be a read error. The V call is TRBV5-1, the J call TRBJ2-4; 11 nucleotides agree with TRBD2. This CDR3 contains 15 residues. The J segment lost 8 bases and the V segment lost 4 bases, leaving 8 bases of the junction unmatched. Per germline, CDR1 SGHRS and CDR2 YFSETQ. Written as DNA, the CDR3 is TGCGCCAGCAGCCAAGGCGGGACTAGCGGTGACATTCAGTACTTC. It encodes CASSQGGTSGDIQYF.

Regarding this clonotype: This may come from a read error, since a much larger clone is one base off. The rearrangement links TRBV6-4 to TRBJ2-1; 10 bases align to TRBD2. The J call is uncertain, as TRBJ2-7 better fits the DNA end. Germline CDR1 reads MRHNA; CDR2 reads SNTAGT. This CDR3 is built from 16 residues. The CDR3 nucleotides are TGTGCCAGCAGTGACCTCGGACTAGCGGCGGTAAATGAGCAGTACTTC. This encodes CASSDLGLAAVNEQYF.

The genes are TRBV5-1 and TRBJ1-1; 10 bases agree with TRBD1. CDR3 length: 15 amino acids. With 0 bases clipped from V and 3 bases from J, the junction kept 2 bases outside the gene matches. Germline V gene lookup returns CDR1 SGHRS and CDR2 YFSETQ. The CDR3 sequence is CASSLGDRGDTEAFF. In DNA form, the CDR3 reads TGCGCCAGCAGCTTGGGGGACAGGGGCGACACTGAAGCTTTCTTT.

The V call is TRBV29-1, the J call TRBJ1-3; D unresolved. The CDR3 is 11 residues long. In germline, CDR1 is SQVTM, CDR2 ANQGSEA. The CDR3: CGGSSGNTIYF. Here the CDR3 DNA reads TGCGGCGGGAGCTCTGGAAACACCATATATTTT.

A word on this clonotype: Just one base apart from a much larger clone, this may be a read error. V usage is TRBV30 and J usage is TRBJ2-7, with 9 bases matching TRBD1. Germline CDR1 GTSNPN, CDR2 SVGIG (reference sequence). Trimming cost V 5 bases and J 1 base; bases outside gene matches: 6. The CDR3 spans 14 residues. The CDR3 sequence is CAWAPGQGSYEQYV. As DNA, the CDR3 is TGTGCCTGGGCACCGGGACAGGGATCCTACGAGCAGTACGTC.

A few counts support this clonotype. This chain links TRBV3-1 with TRBJ2-5, with 8 bases lining up with TRBD2. Germline V CDR1 and CDR2: LGHDT, YNNKEL (reference sequence). The CDR3 consists of 16 residues. The V segment lost 1 base and the J segment 12 bases; nucleotides outside the gene matches: 16. Here the CDR3 DNA reads TGTGCCAGCAGCCAAGCGGTAGCGGGGACGACCCAGAAAAAGTACTTC. The encoded protein is CASSQAVAGTTQKKYF.

This rearrangement joins TRBV24-1 to TRBJ1-2; 7 nucleotides agree with TRBD1. CDR1 is KGHDR, CDR2 SFDVKD, per germline. The CDR3 loop spans 14 amino acids. With V trimmed by 4 bases and J by 5 bases, 6 bases remained unmatched. CDR3 region: CATSDPGQDYGYTF. In nucleotides, the CDR3 is TGTGCCACCAGTGACCCAGGACAGGATTATGGCTACACCTTC.

This clonotype was counted only a few times. This chain joins TRBV25-1 and TRBJ1-6; 7 nucleotides agree with TRBD1. This CDR3 spans 15 amino acids. Germline trimming cut 2 bases from V and 6 bases from J; bases unmatched to any gene: 4. Germline V CDR1 and CDR2: MGHDK, SYGVNS. In nucleotides, the CDR3 is TGTGCCAGCAGTGAAGCGGGACAGTTTAATTCACCCCTCCACTTT. This sequence encodes CASSEAGQFNSPLHF.

This clonotype was detected a few times. The J gene is TRBJ2-3, the V gene TRBV7-2; possibly TRBD2 for D (5 bases). Germline lookup yields CDR1 SGHTA and CDR2 FQGNSA. V gave up 6 bases and J gave up 0 bases, with 16 bases separating them. The CDR3 totals 16 residues. Here the CDR3 DNA reads TGTGCCAGCAGACCTGGACGGGGTCGAAGCACAGATACGCAGTATTTT. Translating gives CASRPGRGRSTDTQYF.

The chain combines TRBV7-2 with TRBJ2-3; 12 bases are a match to TRBD1. Germline CDR1 reads SGHTA; CDR2 reads FQGNSA. The CDR3 has 19 amino acids. Trimming at V came to 3 bases and at J to 2 bases, leaving 12 bases not matched to a gene. For the CDR3, the DNA is TGTGCCAGCAGCTTGGGACAGGGGGCGGTCCCGGTGATCACAGATACGCAGTATTTT. This sequence encodes CASSLGQGAVPVITDTQYF. The whole variable domain, remainder taken from reference TRBV7-2 and TRBJ2-3, is GAGVSQSPSNKVTEKGKDVELRCDPISGHTALYWYRQSLGQGLEFLIYFQGNSAPDKSGLPSDRFSAERTGGSVSTLTIQRTQQEDSAVYLCASSLGQGAVPVITDTQYFGPGTRLTVL.

A note on this clonotype: The junction differs from germline at one of its ends, possibly a read error. The chain has TRBV5-1 and TRBJ2-4; 7 bases are shared with TRBD1. This CDR3 spans 17 amino acids. Germline values: CDR1 SGHRS, CDR2 YFSETQ. CDR3 DNA: TGCGCCAGCAACTTGGTTGGGGACAGCTTAGCCAAAAACATTCAGTACTTC. Translation gives CASNLVGDSLAKNIQYF.